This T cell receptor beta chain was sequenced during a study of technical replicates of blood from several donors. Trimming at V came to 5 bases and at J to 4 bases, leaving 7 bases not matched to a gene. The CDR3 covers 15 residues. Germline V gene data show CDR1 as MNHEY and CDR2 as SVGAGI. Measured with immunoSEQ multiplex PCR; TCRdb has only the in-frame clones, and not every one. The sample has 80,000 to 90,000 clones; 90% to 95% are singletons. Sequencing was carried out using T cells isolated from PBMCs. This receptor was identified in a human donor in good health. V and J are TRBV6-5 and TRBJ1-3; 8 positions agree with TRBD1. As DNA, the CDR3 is TGTGCCAGCAGTACTAGTGGGACAGGCGGAAACACCATATATTTT. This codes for CASSTSGTGGNTIYF.